This T cell receptor (beta chain) was sequenced in a study of vaccination and CD4 T cells after COVID-19. In the study overall: Comprising six males and four females, the convalescent participants counted two Hispanic individuals among them. Control cultures were supplied with a CEFX pool, an HIV-1 Nef pool, or no peptide at all.

An Oncomine TCR Beta short-read assay was used to sequence the DNA from cultured CD4+ T cells. Cultures of CD4+ T cells served as the source for extracting genomic DNA. One entry per CDR3 protein, called by TCRdb with MiXCR from the PCR reads. Of about 4,400 distinct CDR3 sequences listed, roughly a fifth are singletons. Points on this clonotype: Its antigen is unknown.

Germline V gene data show CDR1 as MDHEN and CDR2 as SYDVKM. The CDR3 spans 12 residues. V shed 5 bases and J 4 bases; nucleotides not matched to a gene: 0. Specified treatment: roughly 10-day PBMC culture with coronavirus spike peptide pools or control peptides (ViraFEST assay). The rearrangement uses TRBV28 and TRBJ2-3; 7 bases map to TRBD1. This sequence originates from a human donor who had recovered from COVID-19. The sample consisted of CD4+ T cells from blood, cultured in vitro. CDR3 in DNA: TGTGCCAGCAGTGACAGGGCAGATACGCAGTATTTT. Encoded protein: CASSDRADTQYF.